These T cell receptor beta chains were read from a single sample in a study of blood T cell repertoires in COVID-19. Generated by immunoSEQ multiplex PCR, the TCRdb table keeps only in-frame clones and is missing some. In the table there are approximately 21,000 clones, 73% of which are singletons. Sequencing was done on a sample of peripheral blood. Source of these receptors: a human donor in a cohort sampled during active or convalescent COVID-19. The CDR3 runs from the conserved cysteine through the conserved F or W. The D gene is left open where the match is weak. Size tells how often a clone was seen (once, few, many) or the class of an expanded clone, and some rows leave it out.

CDR3aa: CASSRDSNEKLFF; CDR3nt: TGTGCCAGCTCTAGGGACAGTAATGAAAAACTGTTTTTT; d_gene: TRBD1; j_gene: TRBJ1-4; v_gene: TRBV18; abundance: .
CDR3aa: CASSVSAGTGGSLSGNTIYF; CDR3nt: TGTGCCAGCAGCGTGTCGGCCGGGACAGGGGGTTCTTTAAGTGGAAACACCATATATTTT; d_gene: TRBD1; j_gene: TRBJ1-3; v_gene: TRBV9; abundance: .
CDR3aa: CASSPGVGSFYNEQFF; CDR3nt: TGTGCCAGCAGTCCAGGGGTGGGCAGTTTCTACAATGAGCAGTTCTTC; d_gene: .; j_gene: TRBJ2-1; v_gene: TRBV14; abundance: .
CDR3aa: CASSWTSGYNEQFF; CDR3nt: TGTGCCAGCAGTTGGACTAGCGGGTACAATGAGCAGTTCTTC; d_gene: TRBD2; j_gene: TRBJ2-1; v_gene: TRBV6-5; abundance: few
CDR3aa: CASSQDGLQGYGYTF; CDR3nt: TGTGCCAGCAGCCAAGATGGGTTACAGGGTTATGGTTACACCTTC; d_gene: .; j_gene: TRBJ1-2; v_gene: TRBV3-1/TRBV3-2; abundance: .
CDR3aa: CASSKEGENTGELFF; CDR3nt: TGTGCCAGCAGCAAAGAAGGGGAGAACACCGGGGAGCTGTTTTTT; d_gene: .; j_gene: TRBJ2-2; v_gene: TRBV21-1; abundance: few
CDR3aa: CASSLSASSGGTDTQYF; CDR3nt: TGTGCCAGCAGCCTGTCGGCGTCTAGCGGGGGCACAGATACGCAGTATTTT; d_gene: TRBD2; j_gene: TRBJ2-3; v_gene: TRBV4-2; abundance: .
CDR3aa: CASRGQGAGELFF; CDR3nt: TGCGCCAGCAGGGGACAGGGGGCCGGGGAGCTGTTTTTT; d_gene: TRBD1; j_gene: TRBJ2-2; v_gene: TRBV10-1; abundance: .
CDR3aa: CSVDPGAGANVLTF; CDR3nt: TGCAGCGTTGATCCAGGGGCCGGGGCCAACGTCCTGACTTTC; d_gene: .; j_gene: TRBJ2-6; v_gene: TRBV29-1; abundance: .
CDR3aa: CASSPGTFPWYGYTF; CDR3nt: TGTGCCAGCAGCCCTGGGACATTCCCCTGGTATGGCTACACCTTC; d_gene: .; j_gene: TRBJ1-2; v_gene: TRBV14; abundance: .
CDR3aa: CSGGRDRDTGELFF; CDR3nt: TGCAGCGGGGGCCGGGACAGGGACACCGGGGAGCTGTTTTTT; d_gene: TRBD1; j_gene: TRBJ2-2; v_gene: TRBV29-1; abundance: .
CDR3aa: CASSDRTSGNTGELFF; CDR3nt: TGCGCCAGCAGTGACCGGACTAGCGGGAACACCGGGGAGCTGTTTTTT; d_gene: TRBD2; j_gene: TRBJ2-2; v_gene: TRBV10-1; abundance: .
CDR3aa: CASRDRDEQYF; CDR3nt: TGTGCCAGCAGGGACAGGGACGAGCAGTACTTC; d_gene: TRBD1; j_gene: TRBJ2-7; v_gene: TRBV11-2; abundance: .
CDR3aa: CASYRFRDRDTGELFF; CDR3nt: TGTGCCAGCTACCGTTTCCGGGACAGGGACACCGGGGAGCTGTTTTTT; d_gene: TRBD1; j_gene: TRBJ2-2; v_gene: TRBV7-9; abundance: once
CDR3aa: CASSVTGRGYNEQFF; CDR3nt: TGTGCCAGCAGCGTGACAGGGAGAGGCTACAATGAGCAGTTCTTC; d_gene: TRBD1; j_gene: TRBJ2-1; v_gene: TRBV9; abundance: .
CDR3aa: CASSQGTSGSLQGPVYNEQFF; CDR3nt: TGCGCCAGCAGCCAAGGGACTAGCGGGAGCTTACAAGGGCCCGTCTACAATGAGCAGTTCTTC; d_gene: TRBD2; j_gene: TRBJ2-1; v_gene: TRBV4-1; abundance: .
CDR3aa: CASSPDRGLRGTQYF; CDR3nt: TGTGCCAGCAGCCCGGACAGGGGGCTCAGGGGGACCCAGTACTTC; d_gene: TRBD1; j_gene: TRBJ2-5; v_gene: TRBV7-8; abundance: .
CDR3aa: CASSRTSGRVHEQFF; CDR3nt: TGTGCCAGCAGTCGGACTAGCGGGAGGGTCCATGAGCAGTTCTTC; d_gene: TRBD2; j_gene: TRBJ2-1; v_gene: TRBV27; abundance: .
CDR3aa: CASSLDRTSGRGSIQYF; CDR3nt: TGTGCCAGCAGCTTAGACAGGACTAGCGGGAGGGGAAGCATTCAGTACTTC; d_gene: TRBD2; j_gene: TRBJ2-4; v_gene: TRBV7-2; abundance: .
CDR3aa: CASSGNARGGKGGYTF; CDR3nt: TGTGCCAGCAGTGGGAACGCGAGGGGGGGCAAAGGTGGCTACACCTTC; d_gene: .; j_gene: TRBJ1-2; v_gene: TRBV6-1; abundance: .
CDR3aa: CASSSTGSEQFF; CDR3nt: TGTGCCAGCAGTTCCACAGGGTCTGAGCAGTTCTTC; d_gene: .; j_gene: TRBJ2-1; v_gene: TRBV6-6; abundance: .
CDR3aa: CASSLQQNTEAFF; CDR3nt: TGTGCCAGCAGTTTACAACAGAACACTGAAGCTTTCTTT; d_gene: .; j_gene: TRBJ1-1; v_gene: TRBV12-3/TRBV12-4; abundance: .
CDR3aa: CASSLGESSYNEQFF; CDR3nt: TGTGCCAGCAGCTTGGGGGAGAGCTCCTACAATGAGCAGTTCTTC; d_gene: .; j_gene: TRBJ2-1; v_gene: TRBV5-8; abundance: .
CDR3aa: CASTVTGGLGYGYTF; CDR3nt: TGTGCCAGCACCGTGACAGGGGGCTTGGGCTATGGCTACACCTTC; d_gene: TRBD1; j_gene: TRBJ1-2; v_gene: TRBV11-2; abundance: .
CDR3aa: CASSLVGLVGRTEAFF; CDR3nt: TGTGCCAGCAGTTTAGTGGGCCTGGTGGGGCGAACTGAAGCTTTCTTT; d_gene: .; j_gene: TRBJ1-1; v_gene: TRBV27; abundance: few
CDR3aa: CASSLSGYEQYF; CDR3nt: TGTGCCAGCAGCCTCTCAGGGTACGAGCAGTACTTC; d_gene: .; j_gene: TRBJ2-7; v_gene: TRBV14; abundance: .
CDR3aa: CASRMDRASYEQYF; CDR3nt: TGTGCCAGCAGAATGGACAGGGCGTCCTACGAGCAGTACTTC; d_gene: TRBD1; j_gene: TRBJ2-7; v_gene: TRBV6-5; abundance: .
CDR3aa: CATKGSLLIGNQPQHF; CDR3nt: TGTGCCACCAAAGGGAGCTTACTCATAGGCAATCAGCCCCAGCATTTT; d_gene: .; j_gene: TRBJ1-5; v_gene: TRBV10-3; abundance: .
CDR3aa: CASSQGWTGGFTDTQYF; CDR3nt: TGTGCCAGCAGCCAAGGATGGACAGGGGGTTTCACAGATACGCAGTATTTT; d_gene: TRBD1; j_gene: TRBJ2-3; v_gene: TRBV3-1/TRBV3-2; abundance: .
CDR3aa: CASSWAGLYNEQFF; CDR3nt: TGTGCCAGCAGCTGGGCAGGGCTCTACAATGAGCAGTTCTTC; d_gene: .; j_gene: TRBJ2-1; v_gene: TRBV11-2; abundance: .
CDR3aa: CASSFMGRQGNTGELFF; CDR3nt: TGCGCCAGCAGCTTTATGGGTAGGCAGGGGAACACCGGGGAGCTGTTTTTT; d_gene: .; j_gene: TRBJ2-2; v_gene: TRBV5-1; abundance: .
CDR3aa: CASSLSGHPTTEAFF; CDR3nt: TGTGCCAGCAGCTTAAGTGGACACCCAACCACTGAAGCTTTCTTT; d_gene: .; j_gene: TRBJ1-1; v_gene: TRBV7-9; abundance: large
CDR3aa: CASSRGQDGYEQYF; CDR3nt: TGTGCCAGCAGCAGGGGACAGGACGGCTACGAGCAGTACTTC; d_gene: TRBD1; j_gene: TRBJ2-7; v_gene: TRBV14; abundance: .
CDR3aa: CASSQTRASNYGYTF; CDR3nt: TGTGCCAGCAGCCAGACCAGGGCCTCAAACTATGGCTACACCTTC; d_gene: .; j_gene: TRBJ1-2; v_gene: TRBV16; abundance: .
CDR3aa: CASTRFGGTIYEQYF; CDR3nt: TGCGCCAGCACGCGATTTGGGGGGACTATCTACGAGCAGTACTTC; d_gene: TRBD2; j_gene: TRBJ2-7; v_gene: TRBV10-1; abundance: .
CDR3aa: CASSLRRETQYF; CDR3nt: TGTGCCAGCAGTTTACGTCGAGAGACCCAGTACTTC; d_gene: .; j_gene: TRBJ2-5; v_gene: TRBV12-3/TRBV12-4; abundance: .
CDR3aa: CASSGVYSNQPQHF; CDR3nt: TGTGCCAGCAGTGGAGTTTATAGCAATCAGCCCCAGCATTTT; d_gene: .; j_gene: TRBJ1-5; v_gene: TRBV2; abundance: few
CDR3aa: CASSVRLTGGYGYTF; CDR3nt: TGTGCCAGCAGCGTAAGGTTAACGGGTGGTTATGGCTACACCTTC; d_gene: .; j_gene: TRBJ1-2; v_gene: TRBV9; abundance: few
CDR3aa: CASSYEIVQPQHF; CDR3nt: TGTGCCAGCAGTTACGAGATCGTCCAGCCCCAGCATTTT; d_gene: .; j_gene: TRBJ1-5; v_gene: TRBV6-2/TRBV6-3; abundance: .
CDR3aa: CASSDPRGANEKLFF; CDR3nt: TGTGCCAGCAGTGATCCTCGGGGAGCTAATGAAAAACTGTTTTTT; d_gene: .; j_gene: TRBJ1-4; v_gene: TRBV28; abundance: .
CDR3aa: CASSFPTGRRSSYNEQFF; CDR3nt: TGTGCCAGCAGTTTTCCCACGGGGAGGAGGAGCTCCTACAATGAGCAGTTCTTC; d_gene: .; j_gene: TRBJ2-1; v_gene: TRBV27; abundance: .
CDR3aa: CASSLGLPGQGAWETQYF; CDR3nt: TGTGCCAGCAGCTTGGGGCTACCGGGACAGGGGGCTTGGGAGACCCAGTACTTC; d_gene: TRBD1; j_gene: TRBJ2-5; v_gene: TRBV5-8; abundance: .
CDR3aa: CASSDQRGGRTYEQYF; CDR3nt: TGTGCCAGCAGTGACCAGAGGGGGGGGAGAACGTACGAGCAGTACTTC; d_gene: .; j_gene: TRBJ2-7; v_gene: TRBV6-1; abundance: few
CDR3aa: CAARRDRGTGNSGNTIYF; CDR3nt: TGCGCCGCGCGCCGGGACAGGGGAACGGGAAACTCTGGAAACACCATATATTTT; d_gene: TRBD1; j_gene: TRBJ1-3; v_gene: TRBV10-2; abundance: .
CDR3aa: CASSQGSSGFEQYF; CDR3nt: TGTGCCAGCAGCCAAGGTTCTAGCGGGTTCGAGCAGTACTTC; d_gene: TRBD2; j_gene: TRBJ2-7; v_gene: TRBV3-1/TRBV3-2; abundance: .
CDR3aa: CASSSGFEKLFF; CDR3nt: TGTGCCAGTAGCTCAGGGTTTGAAAAACTGTTTTTT; d_gene: .; j_gene: TRBJ1-4; v_gene: TRBV19; abundance: .
CDR3aa: CASSPSTGGLSSGELFF; CDR3nt: TGTGCCAGCAGCCCTTCGACAGGGGGCCTCAGTTCCGGGGAGCTGTTTTTT; d_gene: TRBD1; j_gene: TRBJ2-2; v_gene: TRBV7-8; abundance: .
CDR3aa: CASSLFGSGRVYEQYF; CDR3nt: TGCGCCAGCAGCTTGTTCGGAAGCGGGAGAGTTTACGAGCAGTACTTC; d_gene: TRBD2; j_gene: TRBJ2-7; v_gene: TRBV5-1; abundance: once
CDR3aa: CASTLTRGGKEQPQHF; CDR3nt: TGTGCCAGTACCCTGACTCGGGGCGGGAAAGAGCAGCCCCAGCATTTT; d_gene: .; j_gene: TRBJ1-5; v_gene: TRBV19; abundance: .
CDR3aa: CAISGGGNGYTF; CDR3nt: TGTGCCATCAGTGGAGGAGGGAATGGCTACACCTTC; d_gene: .; j_gene: TRBJ1-2; v_gene: TRBV10-3; abundance: few
CDR3aa: CASRRSGGYTF; CDR3nt: TGTGCCAGCCGGAGGTCAGGTGGCTACACCTTC; d_gene: .; j_gene: TRBJ1-2; v_gene: TRBV2; abundance: few
CDR3aa: CASSLLSEKETQYF; CDR3nt: TGTGCCAGCAGCCTACTTAGCGAGAAAGAGACCCAGTACTTC; d_gene: .; j_gene: TRBJ2-5; v_gene: TRBV7-8; abundance: .
CDR3aa: CASSKKLTGRELFF; CDR3nt: TGTGCCAGCAGCAAGAAGCTCACCGGTCGGGAGCTGTTTTTT; d_gene: .; j_gene: TRBJ2-2; v_gene: TRBV21-1; abundance: .
CDR3aa: CATGGQINNQPQHF; CDR3nt: TGTGCCACCGGAGGACAGATTAATAATCAGCCCCAGCATTTT; d_gene: .; j_gene: TRBJ1-5; v_gene: TRBV15; abundance: .